This T cell receptor (beta chain) was identified in a study of blood T cell repertoires in COVID-19. Study details: Sources were T cells, B-cell-depleted T cells, or PBMCs; the material itself was cDNA or gDNA.

This CDR3 contains 16 residues. The ends lost 4 bases at V and 4 bases at J; junction bases unmatched: 5. CDR1 and CDR2 from the germline V gene are MDHEN and SYDVKM. Original data processing: Cell counts per sample came from amplifying reference gene primers. Some clones are missing from TCRdb's copy, which holds only in-frame ones; the method was immunoSEQ multiplex PCR. That table supplies the V and J calls and clone size; D and trimming were determined from the DNA. Among fewer than 350,000 clones listed, approximately 91% were seen once. This clonotype was sampled from a woman aged 40 to 50 with acute COVID-19. The material sequenced was PBMCs or T cells enriched from blood (not recorded which). V usage is TRBV28 and J usage is TRBJ2-6; 9 bases are shared with TRBD1. CDR3 region: CASSSRDRAGANVLTF. The CDR3 region has the DNA TGTGCCAGCAGTTCCCGGGACAGGGCGGGGGCCAACGTCCTGACTTTC.